The rows below give T cell receptor beta chains drawn from one sample of a study of CD8 T cells in ankylosing spondylitis. TCRdb reprocessed the 5' RACE reads with MiXCR, giving one entry per CDR3 protein. The table lists about 360,000 distinct CDR3 sequences, around 20% of them singletons. The material sequenced was blood, either unsorted or a sorted T cell fraction (not recorded which). The source of these receptors is a male donor with ankylosing spondylitis or in good health (not recorded which). The CDR3 runs from the conserved cysteine through the conserved F or W. The order of the fields is J gene, V gene, D gene, clone size, CDR3 protein, CDR3 DNA. D genes are given only for firm matches. Rows give clone size only sometimes, using once, few, many, or a class for an expanded clone.

J: TRBJ2-1
V: TRBV12-5
D: -
size: -
CDR3: CASGLGRPDEQFF
DNA: TGTGCTAGTGGTTTGGGTAGGCCGGATGAGCAGTTCTTC

J: TRBJ1-2
V: TRBV19
D: -
size: -
CDR3: CASSVATNYGYTF
DNA: TGTGCCAGTAGCGTCGCTACTAACTATGGCTACACCTTC

J: TRBJ2-1
V: TRBV20-1
D: TRBD2
size: few
CDR3: CSARGLAGFEQFF
DNA: TGCAGTGCTAGAGGTCTAGCGGGGTTTGAGCAGTTCTTC

J: TRBJ2-7
V: TRBV28
D: -
size: few
CDR3: CASWGVSYEQYF
DNA: TGTGCCAGCTGGGGGGTCTCCTACGAGCAGTACTTC

J: TRBJ2-7
V: TRBV7-9
D: TRBD1
size: -
CDR3: CASSSRTGSHEQYF
DNA: TGTGCCAGCAGCTCCCGGACAGGGTCCCACGAGCAGTACTTC

J: TRBJ2-7
V: TRBV3-1
D: -
size: -
CDR3: CASSAWTAGGEQYF
DNA: TGTGCCAGCAGCGCCTGGACAGCCGGCGGGGAGCAGTACTTC

J: TRBJ1-2
V: TRBV5-1
D: TRBD1
size: -
CDR3: CASSTGEVRNGYTF
DNA: TGCGCCAGCAGCACAGGGGAGGTGAGGAATGGCTACACCTTC

J: TRBJ1-2
V: TRBV28
D: -
size: many
CDR3: CASSLTSGGPGYTF
DNA: TGTGCCAGCAGTTTAACTTCGGGGGGTCCTGGCTACACCTTC

J: TRBJ2-7
V: TRBV14
D: TRBD1
size: -
CDR3: CASSPWTGGVYEQYF
DNA: TGTGCCAGCAGCCCCTGGACAGGGGGAGTCTACGAGCAGTACTTC

J: TRBJ2-3
V: TRBV20-1
D: TRBD2
size: -
CDR3: CSATWTSGGTIFSTDTQYF
DNA: TGCAGTGCTACATGGACTAGCGGGGGGACAATCTTTAGCACAGATACGCAGTATTTT

J: TRBJ2-7
V: TRBV2
D: TRBD1
size: -
CDR3: CASMGTGNTYEQYF
DNA: TGTGCCAGCATGGGGACAGGAAACACCTACGAGCAGTACTTC

J: TRBJ2-7
V: TRBV5-5
D: -
size: -
CDR3: CASSSMGGYEQYF
DNA: TGTGCCAGCAGCTCCATGGGTGGCTACGAGCAGTACTTC

J: TRBJ2-1
V: TRBV10-2
D: -
size: -
CDR3: CASSVGADEQFF
DNA: TGCGCCAGCAGTGTTGGAGCCGATGAGCAGTTCTTC

J: TRBJ2-1
V: TRBV28
D: TRBD2
size: -
CDR3: CASSWRGLAGINEQFF
DNA: TGTGCCAGCAGTTGGCGGGGACTAGCGGGAATCAATGAGCAGTTCTTC

J: TRBJ2-3
V: TRBV9
D: -
size: -
CDR3: CASSVEQTHGDTQYF
DNA: TGTGCCAGCAGCGTAGAGCAGACCCATGGAGATACGCAGTATTTT

J: TRBJ2-3
V: TRBV2
D: TRBD2
size: few
CDR3: CASRTGLADSTDTQYF
DNA: TGTGCCAGCAGGACCGGACTAGCGGATAGCACAGATACGCAGTATTTT

J: TRBJ2-3
V: TRBV25-1
D: TRBD1
size: -
CDR3: CASRGQQYTQYF
DNA: TGTGCCAGCAGGGGACAGCAATATACGCAGTATTTT

J: TRBJ2-1
V: TRBV27
D: -
size: -
CDR3: CASSEQTLGYNEQFF
DNA: TGTGCCAGCAGTGAACAGACCTTGGGGTACAATGAGCAGTTCTTC

J: TRBJ2-6
V: TRBV27
D: -
size: -
CDR3: CASSLMSGANVLTF
DNA: TGTGCCAGCAGTTTAATGTCTGGGGCCAACGTCCTGACTTTC

J: TRBJ2-7
V: TRBV12-3/TRBV12-4
D: -
size: few
CDR3: CASSAPGHRYEQYF
DNA: TGTGCCAGCAGTGCCCCCGGGCACCGCTACGAGCAGTACTTC

J: TRBJ2-7
V: TRBV6-5
D: -
size: many
CDR3: CASSYSVGRHYEQYF
DNA: TGTGCCAGCAGTTACTCGGTCGGCAGGCACTACGAGCAGTACTTC

J: TRBJ2-1
V: TRBV12-3/TRBV12-4
D: TRBD1
size: few
CDR3: CASNGQGPKFYNEQFF
DNA: TGTGCCAGCAATGGACAGGGTCCCAAGTTCTACAATGAGCAGTTCTTC

J: TRBJ2-3
V: TRBV20-1
D: -
size: -
CDR3: CSARPQGLRGSTDTQYF
DNA: TGCAGTGCTAGACCCCAGGGGCTGCGGGGCTCCACAGATACGCAGTATTTT

J: TRBJ2-3
V: TRBV2
D: TRBD2
size: few
CDR3: CASSEGGGYTDTQYF
DNA: TGTGCCAGCAGTGAGGGCGGGGGATACACAGATACGCAGTATTTT

J: TRBJ2-7
V: TRBV10-3
D: -
size: -
CDR3: CAISESYDPEQYF
DNA: TGTGCCATCAGTGAGTCTTACGATCCCGAGCAGTACTTC

J: TRBJ2-2
V: TRBV4-1
D: -
size: -
CDR3: CASSQRQDLTGELFF
DNA: TGCGCCAGCAGCCAACGACAGGACCTCACCGGGGAGCTGTTTTTT

J: TRBJ1-5
V: TRBV12-3/TRBV12-4
D: -
size: few
CDR3: CASSLGGNVGSQHF
DNA: TGTGCCAGCAGTTTAGGAGGCAATGTTGGGTCCCAGCATTTT

J: TRBJ2-1
V: TRBV21-1
D: -
size: few
CDR3: CASRRPSSYNEQFF
DNA: TGTGCCAGCAGAAGACCAAGCTCCTACAATGAGCAGTTCTTC

J: TRBJ2-1
V: TRBV12-3/TRBV12-4
D: TRBD2
size: many
CDR3: CASTGLAGGQYNEQFF
DNA: TGTGCCAGCACCGGACTAGCGGGGGGCCAGTACAATGAGCAGTTCTTC